This entry describes one TCR beta chain. Its antigen remains unknown. The sample originates from a study of cytomegalovirus exposure and HLA in healthy donors. Whole-study results and caveats: The authors assumed roughly uniform sequencing depth across donors for presence/absence analyses. Researchers reported in a later analysis that common viral pathogens appeared linked to several top clusters.

With 60 Vbeta and 13 Jbeta primers, the PCR was carried out. Clones were sequenced by immunoSEQ multiplex PCR, and TCRdb holds only the in-frame ones, with some missing. The sample lists approximately 250,000 clones, roughly 84% occurring once. The sequenced sample consisted of PBMCs. This clonotype was sampled from a girl aged 2-10 years in good health and CMV-seronegative.

CDR3 sequence (DNA): TGTGCCAGTAGTATGGGACAGGGGGCGACCCAGTACTTC. Protein product: CASSMGQGATQYF. The rearrangement links TRBV19 to TRBJ2-5; 12 bases fit TRBD1. Per germline, CDR1 LNHDA and CDR2 SQIVND (reference sequence). The V segment lost 3 bases and the J segment 7 bases; nucleotides outside the gene matches: 0. The CDR3 has 13 residues.